Listed below are T cell receptor beta chains from one sample, sequenced in a study of control samples from healthy donors and cancer patients. TCRdb keeps only in-frame clones here, not all; method: immunoSEQ multiplex PCR. The table records tens of thousands of clones, about 89% of them present only once. Source material: PBMCs. These receptors all come from a woman in her forties or fifties with colorectal cancer. CDR3s include the opening cysteine and the closing phenylalanine or tryptophan. Fields, in order: J gene, clone size, D gene, V gene, CDR3 protein, CDR3 DNA. D genes are given only for firm matches. Clone size is given for some rows only: seen once, a few or many times, or a class if the clone is expanded.

j_gene: TRBJ1-6
abundance: .
d_gene: .
v_gene: TRBV19
CDR3aa: CASSIKGLNYNSPLHF
CDR3nt: TGTGCCAGTAGTATAAAGGGGTTGAACTATAATTCACCCCTCCACTTT

j_gene: TRBJ1-5
abundance: few
d_gene: .
v_gene: TRBV12-3/TRBV12-4
CDR3aa: CASSSQSDQPQHF
CDR3nt: TGTGCCAGCAGTAGCCAGAGCGATCAGCCCCAGCATTTT

j_gene: TRBJ2-5
abundance: .
d_gene: TRBD2
v_gene: TRBV5-1
CDR3aa: CASSLGSSGGPGETQYF
CDR3nt: TGCGCCAGCAGCTTGGGTTCTAGCGGGGGACCGGGGGAGACCCAGTACTTC

j_gene: TRBJ1-2
abundance: .
d_gene: .
v_gene: TRBV2
CDR3aa: CASSEGPGVRGYTF
CDR3nt: TGTGCCAGCAGTGAAGGGCCGGGGGTAAGGGGCTACACCTTC

j_gene: TRBJ1-2
abundance: .
d_gene: TRBD1
v_gene: TRBV20-1
CDR3aa: CSASYSGTDGYTF
CDR3nt: TGCAGTGCTAGTTATTCCGGGACAGATGGCTACACCTTC

j_gene: TRBJ1-3
abundance: once
d_gene: .
v_gene: TRBV6-2/TRBV6-3
CDR3aa: CASSYDKTGNTIYF
CDR3nt: TGTGCCAGCAGTTACGACAAAACTGGAAACACCATATATTTT

j_gene: TRBJ1-6
abundance: .
d_gene: TRBD1
v_gene: TRBV7-2
CDR3aa: CASSETGQPKPRSPLHF
CDR3nt: TGTGCCAGCAGCGAAACGGGACAGCCCAAACCGCGTTCACCCCTCCACTTT

j_gene: TRBJ1-1
abundance: .
d_gene: .
v_gene: TRBV19
CDR3aa: CASSIGGGRYTEAFF
CDR3nt: TGTGCCAGTAGTATCGGAGGGGGGAGGTACACTGAAGCTTTCTTT

j_gene: TRBJ2-2
abundance: .
d_gene: .
v_gene: TRBV10-1
CDR3aa: CASSATDTGELFF
CDR3nt: TGCGCCAGCAGTGCCACAGACACCGGGGAGCTGTTTTTT

j_gene: TRBJ2-1
abundance: once
d_gene: TRBD1
v_gene: TRBV12-3/TRBV12-4
CDR3aa: CASSWTGMNEQFF
CDR3nt: TGTGCCAGCAGTTGGACAGGGATGAATGAGCAGTTCTTC

j_gene: TRBJ2-3
abundance: once
d_gene: TRBD1
v_gene: TRBV28
CDR3aa: CASSQQGALTITDTQYF
CDR3nt: TGTGCCAGCAGTCAACAGGGGGCCCTCACCATCACAGATACGCAGTATTTT

j_gene: TRBJ1-2
abundance: once
d_gene: .
v_gene: TRBV6-1
CDR3aa: CASSDVGGHYGYTF
CDR3nt: TGTGCCAGCAGTGACGTCGGAGGCCACTATGGCTACACCTTC

j_gene: TRBJ2-2
abundance: .
d_gene: .
v_gene: TRBV19
CDR3aa: CASSMERINTGELFF
CDR3nt: TGTGCCAGTAGTATGGAGCGGATCAACACCGGGGAGCTGTTTTTT

j_gene: TRBJ1-1
abundance: once
d_gene: TRBD1
v_gene: TRBV4-3
CDR3aa: CASSQDRGREAFF
CDR3nt: TGCGCCAGCAGCCAGGACAGGGGGAGGGAAGCTTTCTTT

j_gene: TRBJ2-6
abundance: .
d_gene: .
v_gene: TRBV2
CDR3aa: CASSVGLSGANVLTF
CDR3nt: TGTGCCAGCAGTGTTGGGCTTTCTGGGGCCAACGTCCTGACTTTC

j_gene: TRBJ1-2
abundance: .
d_gene: .
v_gene: TRBV5-6
CDR3aa: CASSLGSNGYTF
CDR3nt: TGTGCCAGCAGCTTGGGGAGCAATGGCTACACCTTC

j_gene: TRBJ2-2
abundance: .
d_gene: .
v_gene: TRBV6-5
CDR3aa: CASSYGLNTGELFF
CDR3nt: TGTGCCAGCAGTTATGGCCTGAACACCGGGGAGCTGTTTTTT

j_gene: TRBJ1-1
abundance: once
d_gene: .
v_gene: TRBV10-1
CDR3aa: CASRYRDNTEAFF
CDR3nt: TGCGCCAGCCGGTATAGGGATAACACTGAAGCTTTCTTT

j_gene: TRBJ1-2
abundance: .
d_gene: .
v_gene: TRBV7-2
CDR3aa: CASSREEGYGYTF
CDR3nt: TGTGCCAGCAGCCGCGAGGAGGGCTATGGCTACACCTTC

j_gene: TRBJ2-5
abundance: .
d_gene: TRBD1
v_gene: TRBV6-2/TRBV6-3
CDR3aa: CASSSSKDLTGQIQETQYF
CDR3nt: TGTGCCAGCAGCAGTTCGAAAGATCTGACAGGGCAAATCCAAGAGACCCAGTACTTC

j_gene: TRBJ1-2
abundance: .
d_gene: .
v_gene: TRBV7-2
CDR3aa: CASSLLHGYTF
CDR3nt: TGTGCCAGCAGCTTACTTCATGGCTACACCTTC

j_gene: TRBJ1-1
abundance: .
d_gene: .
v_gene: TRBV19
CDR3aa: CASSTRQTNTEAFF
CDR3nt: TGTGCCAGTAGTACTCGACAGACGAACACTGAAGCTTTCTTT

j_gene: TRBJ2-6
abundance: .
d_gene: .
v_gene: TRBV6-6
CDR3aa: CASSYSSLGGANVLTF
CDR3nt: TGTGCCAGCAGTTACTCGTCCCTGGGGGGGGCCAACGTCCTGACTTTC

j_gene: TRBJ2-3
abundance: .
d_gene: TRBD2
v_gene: TRBV10-1
CDR3aa: CASSLLAERTDTQYF
CDR3nt: TGCGCCAGCAGCCTACTAGCGGAGCGCACAGATACGCAGTATTTT

j_gene: TRBJ1-3
abundance: few
d_gene: .
v_gene: TRBV2
CDR3aa: CASTSYGNTIYF
CDR3nt: TGTGCCAGCACCAGTTATGGAAACACCATATATTTT

j_gene: TRBJ1-2
abundance: .
d_gene: .
v_gene: TRBV30
CDR3aa: CAWRSPAGYTF
CDR3nt: TGTGCCTGGAGGAGCCCCGCTGGCTACACCTTC

j_gene: TRBJ2-1
abundance: once
d_gene: TRBD2
v_gene: TRBV7-6
CDR3aa: CASSSDGGMSSYNEQFF
CDR3nt: TGTGCCAGCAGCTCGGACGGGGGGATGAGCTCCTACAATGAGCAGTTCTTC

j_gene: TRBJ1-4
abundance: .
d_gene: .
v_gene: TRBV6-6
CDR3aa: CASSYRAGAGDEKLFF
CDR3nt: TGTGCCAGCAGTTACCGGGCGGGGGCAGGGGATGAAAAACTGTTTTTT

j_gene: TRBJ1-1
abundance: .
d_gene: .
v_gene: TRBV18
CDR3aa: CASSSGGDTEAFF
CDR3nt: TGTGCCAGCTCGTCTGGGGGGGACACTGAAGCTTTCTTT

j_gene: TRBJ1-2
abundance: .
d_gene: .
v_gene: TRBV10-2
CDR3aa: CASTGQWGYGYTF
CDR3nt: TGCGCCAGCACTGGACAATGGGGCTATGGCTACACCTTC

j_gene: TRBJ1-4
abundance: .
d_gene: TRBD1
v_gene: TRBV29-1
CDR3aa: CSVEETGQGGEKLFF
CDR3nt: TGCAGCGTTGAAGAAACAGGACAGGGCGGCGAAAAACTGTTTTTT

j_gene: TRBJ1-5
abundance: .
d_gene: .
v_gene: TRBV10-2
CDR3aa: CASRDSNQPQHF
CDR3nt: TGCGCCAGCCGGGATAGCAATCAGCCCCAGCATTTT

j_gene: TRBJ2-3
abundance: .
d_gene: .
v_gene: TRBV7-3
CDR3aa: CASSRGQGPSTDTQYF
CDR3nt: TGTGCCAGCAGCCGCGGGCAGGGCCCTAGCACAGATACGCAGTATTTT

j_gene: TRBJ2-5
abundance: .
d_gene: TRBD1
v_gene: TRBV9
CDR3aa: CASSLRGRETQYF
CDR3nt: TGTGCCAGCAGCCTCAGGGGGCGAGAGACCCAGTACTTC

j_gene: TRBJ1-2
abundance: .
d_gene: .
v_gene: TRBV5-1
CDR3aa: CASSLGGGTNYGYTF
CDR3nt: TGCGCCAGCAGCTTGGGCGGAGGGACAAACTATGGCTACACCTTC

j_gene: TRBJ1-1
abundance: .
d_gene: .
v_gene: TRBV6-5
CDR3aa: CASSYRGFDTEAFF
CDR3nt: TGTGCCAGCAGTTACAGAGGGTTTGACACTGAAGCTTTCTTT

j_gene: TRBJ2-1
abundance: .
d_gene: .
v_gene: TRBV10-2
CDR3aa: CASSDSGANYNEQFF
CDR3nt: TGCGCCAGCAGTGATTCAGGGGCCAACTACAATGAGCAGTTCTTC

j_gene: TRBJ1-2
abundance: .
d_gene: .
v_gene: TRBV12-3/TRBV12-4
CDR3aa: CASSFGGGGYTF
CDR3nt: TGTGCCAGCAGTTTTGGGGGTGGTGGCTACACCTTC

j_gene: TRBJ2-3
abundance: .
d_gene: .
v_gene: TRBV3-1/TRBV3-2
CDR3aa: CASSQGMGAWVGDTQYF
CDR3nt: TGTGCCAGCAGCCAAGGAATGGGAGCCTGGGTGGGGGATACGCAGTATTTT

j_gene: TRBJ1-2
abundance: .
d_gene: .
v_gene: TRBV21-1
CDR3aa: CASSKLPGPRYYGYTF
CDR3nt: TGTGCCAGCAGCAAGCTCCCCGGGCCCCGGTACTATGGCTACACCTTC

j_gene: TRBJ2-3
abundance: .
d_gene: TRBD1
v_gene: TRBV4-1
CDR3aa: CASSQWGRDRGADTQYF
CDR3nt: TGCGCCAGCAGCCAATGGGGACGGGACAGGGGAGCAGATACGCAGTATTTT

j_gene: TRBJ1-2
abundance: .
d_gene: .
v_gene: TRBV20-1
CDR3aa: CSASDVDYTF
CDR3nt: TGCAGTGCAAGCGATGTTGACTACACCTTC

j_gene: TRBJ1-5
abundance: few
d_gene: .
v_gene: TRBV4-1
CDR3aa: CASSPGPYNQPQHF
CDR3nt: TGCGCCAGCAGCCCGGGACCTTACAATCAGCCCCAGCATTTT

j_gene: TRBJ1-5
abundance: .
d_gene: .
v_gene: TRBV19
CDR3aa: CASSIVGQPQHF
CDR3nt: TGTGCCAGTAGTATAGTTGGCCAGCCCCAGCATTTT

j_gene: TRBJ2-3
abundance: .
d_gene: .
v_gene: TRBV7-2
CDR3aa: CASSLERQAYTQYF
CDR3nt: TGTGCCAGCAGCTTAGAAAGACAGGCCTATACGCAGTATTTT

j_gene: TRBJ2-1
abundance: .
d_gene: .
v_gene: TRBV7-5
CDR3aa: CVRSTRRGTKSGEQFF
CDR3nt: TGTGTCAGAAGCACCCGTAGGGGGACAAAGTCGGGTGAGCAGTTCTTC

j_gene: TRBJ1-3
abundance: .
d_gene: .
v_gene: TRBV25-1
CDR3aa: CASSPSGGDWDSGNTIYF
CDR3nt: TGTGCCAGCAGCCCCTCGGGTGGTGACTGGGACTCTGGAAACACCATATATTTT

j_gene: TRBJ1-2
abundance: .
d_gene: .
v_gene: TRBV6-6
CDR3aa: CASSYSKGGLYGYTF
CDR3nt: TGTGCCAGCAGTTACTCGAAAGGGGGGCTCTATGGCTACACCTTC

j_gene: TRBJ2-3
abundance: once
d_gene: .
v_gene: TRBV11-3
CDR3aa: CASSLSSTDTQYF
CDR3nt: TGTGCCAGCAGCCTAAGTAGCACAGATACGCAGTATTTT

j_gene: TRBJ2-4
abundance: .
d_gene: .
v_gene: TRBV3-1/TRBV3-2
CDR3aa: CASSQGEAVQYF
CDR3nt: TGTGCCAGCAGCCAAGGGGAGGCAGTACAGTACTTC

j_gene: TRBJ2-1
abundance: .
d_gene: TRBD2
v_gene: TRBV19
CDR3aa: CASSLWAGGSKNEQFF
CDR3nt: TGTGCCAGTAGTCTATGGGCGGGGGGTTCAAAAAATGAGCAGTTCTTC

j_gene: TRBJ1-1
abundance: medium-sized
d_gene: .
v_gene: TRBV4-1
CDR3aa: CASSHAGGNTEAFF
CDR3nt: TGCGCCAGCAGCCACGCGGGAGGGAACACTGAAGCTTTCTTT

j_gene: TRBJ1-1
abundance: .
d_gene: .
v_gene: TRBV7-3
CDR3aa: CASSSQPGAANTEAFF
CDR3nt: TGTGCCAGCAGCTCCCAACCAGGGGCCGCGAACACTGAAGCTTTCTTT

j_gene: TRBJ2-4
abundance: once
d_gene: .
v_gene: TRBV29-1
CDR3aa: CSVEDMGAKNIQYF
CDR3nt: TGCAGCGTTGAAGATATGGGGGCCAAAAACATTCAGTACTTC

j_gene: TRBJ2-1
abundance: .
d_gene: .
v_gene: TRBV10-3
CDR3aa: CAISESRNEQFF
CDR3nt: TGTGCCATCAGTGAGTCGAGGAATGAGCAGTTCTTC

j_gene: TRBJ2-3
abundance: .
d_gene: TRBD2
v_gene: TRBV3-1/TRBV3-2
CDR3aa: CASSEQRGGADTQYF
CDR3nt: TGTGCCAGCAGCGAACAGCGGGGGGGTGCAGATACGCAGTATTTT

j_gene: TRBJ1-5
abundance: .
d_gene: TRBD1
v_gene: TRBV7-2
CDR3aa: CASSGRGGQPQHF
CDR3nt: TGTGCCAGCAGCGGCCGAGGGGGCCAGCCCCAGCATTTT